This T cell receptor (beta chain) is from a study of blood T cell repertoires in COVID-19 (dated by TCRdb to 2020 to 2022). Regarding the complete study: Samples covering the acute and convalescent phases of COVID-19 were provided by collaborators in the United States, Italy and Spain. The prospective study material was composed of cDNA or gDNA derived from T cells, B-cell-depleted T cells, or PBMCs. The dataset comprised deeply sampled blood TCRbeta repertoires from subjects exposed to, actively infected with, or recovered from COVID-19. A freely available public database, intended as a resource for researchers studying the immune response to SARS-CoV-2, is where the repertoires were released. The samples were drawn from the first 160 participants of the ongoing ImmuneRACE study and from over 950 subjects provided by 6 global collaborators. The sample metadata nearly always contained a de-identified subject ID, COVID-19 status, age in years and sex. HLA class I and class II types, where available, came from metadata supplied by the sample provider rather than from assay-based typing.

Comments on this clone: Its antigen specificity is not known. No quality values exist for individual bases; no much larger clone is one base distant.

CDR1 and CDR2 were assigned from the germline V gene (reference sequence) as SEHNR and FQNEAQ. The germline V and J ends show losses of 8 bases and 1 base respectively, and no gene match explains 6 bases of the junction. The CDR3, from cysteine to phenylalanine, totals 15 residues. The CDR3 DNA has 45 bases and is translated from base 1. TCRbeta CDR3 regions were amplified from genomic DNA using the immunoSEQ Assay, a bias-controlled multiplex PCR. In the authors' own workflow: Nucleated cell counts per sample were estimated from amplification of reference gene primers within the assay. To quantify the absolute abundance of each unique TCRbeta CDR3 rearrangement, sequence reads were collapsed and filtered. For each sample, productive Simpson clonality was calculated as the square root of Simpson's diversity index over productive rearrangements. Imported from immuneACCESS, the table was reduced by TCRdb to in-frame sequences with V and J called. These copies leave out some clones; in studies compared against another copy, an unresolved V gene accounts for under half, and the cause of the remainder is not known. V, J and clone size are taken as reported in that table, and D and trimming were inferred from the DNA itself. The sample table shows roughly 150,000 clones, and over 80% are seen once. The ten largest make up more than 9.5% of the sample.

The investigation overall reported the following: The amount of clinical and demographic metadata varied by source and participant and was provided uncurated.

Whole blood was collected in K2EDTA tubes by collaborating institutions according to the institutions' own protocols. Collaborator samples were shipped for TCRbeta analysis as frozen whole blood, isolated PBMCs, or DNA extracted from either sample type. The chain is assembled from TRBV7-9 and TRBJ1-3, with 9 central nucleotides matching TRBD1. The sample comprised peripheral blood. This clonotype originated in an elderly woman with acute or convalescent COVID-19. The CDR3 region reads CASAETGGSGNTIYF. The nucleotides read TGTGCCAGCGCCGAGACAGGGGGTTCTGGAAACACCATATATTTT.